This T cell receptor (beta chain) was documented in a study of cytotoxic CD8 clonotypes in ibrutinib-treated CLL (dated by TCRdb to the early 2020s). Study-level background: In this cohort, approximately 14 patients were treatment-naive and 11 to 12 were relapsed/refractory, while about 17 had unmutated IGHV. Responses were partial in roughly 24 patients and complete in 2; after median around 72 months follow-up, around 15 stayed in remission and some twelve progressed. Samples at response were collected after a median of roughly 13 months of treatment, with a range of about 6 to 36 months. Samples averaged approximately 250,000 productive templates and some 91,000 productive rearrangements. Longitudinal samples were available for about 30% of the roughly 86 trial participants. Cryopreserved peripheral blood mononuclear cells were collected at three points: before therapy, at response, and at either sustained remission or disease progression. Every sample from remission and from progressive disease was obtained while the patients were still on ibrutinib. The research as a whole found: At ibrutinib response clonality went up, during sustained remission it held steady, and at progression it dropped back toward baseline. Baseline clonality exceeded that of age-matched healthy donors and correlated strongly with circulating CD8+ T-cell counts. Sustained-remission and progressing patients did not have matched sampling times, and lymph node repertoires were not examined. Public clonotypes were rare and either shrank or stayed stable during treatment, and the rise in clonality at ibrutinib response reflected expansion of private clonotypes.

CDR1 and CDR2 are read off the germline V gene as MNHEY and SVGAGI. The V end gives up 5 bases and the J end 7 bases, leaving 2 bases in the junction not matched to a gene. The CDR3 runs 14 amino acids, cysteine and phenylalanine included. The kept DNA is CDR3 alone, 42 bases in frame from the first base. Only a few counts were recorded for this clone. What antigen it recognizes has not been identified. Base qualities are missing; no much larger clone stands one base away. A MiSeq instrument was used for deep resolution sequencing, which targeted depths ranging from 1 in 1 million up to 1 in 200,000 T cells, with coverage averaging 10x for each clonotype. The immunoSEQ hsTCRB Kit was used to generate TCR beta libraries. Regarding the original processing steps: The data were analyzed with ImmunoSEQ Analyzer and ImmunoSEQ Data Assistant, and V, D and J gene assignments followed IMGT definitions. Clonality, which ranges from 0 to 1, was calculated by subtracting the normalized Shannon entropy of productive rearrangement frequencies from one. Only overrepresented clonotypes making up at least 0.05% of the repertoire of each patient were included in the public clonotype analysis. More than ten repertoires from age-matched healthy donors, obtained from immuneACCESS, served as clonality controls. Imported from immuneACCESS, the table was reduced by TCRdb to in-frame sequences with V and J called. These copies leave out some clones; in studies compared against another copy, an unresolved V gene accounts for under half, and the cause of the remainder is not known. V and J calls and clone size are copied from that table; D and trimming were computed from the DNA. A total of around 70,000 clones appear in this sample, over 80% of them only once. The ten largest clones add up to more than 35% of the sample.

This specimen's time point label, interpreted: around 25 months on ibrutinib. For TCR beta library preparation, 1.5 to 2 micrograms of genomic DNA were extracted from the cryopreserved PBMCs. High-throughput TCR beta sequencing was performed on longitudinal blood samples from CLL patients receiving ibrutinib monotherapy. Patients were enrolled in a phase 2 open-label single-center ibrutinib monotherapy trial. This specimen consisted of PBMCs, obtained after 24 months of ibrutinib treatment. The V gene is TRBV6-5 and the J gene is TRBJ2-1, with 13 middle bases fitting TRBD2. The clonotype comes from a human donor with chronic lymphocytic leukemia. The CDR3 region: CASSGTSGINEQFF. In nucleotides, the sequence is TGTGCCAGCAGTGGGACTAGCGGGATAAATGAGCAGTTCTTC.